This entry is about one T cell receptor (beta chain). No cognate antigen has been identified for it. Within one base of it there is no much larger clone, and no base qualities were kept. A case-control design nested within a healthcare worker cohort in London, UK, was used, with weekly nasopharyngeal swab PCR tests and blood sampling performed. Healthcare workers were recruited between 23 and 31 March 2020, during the week of the UK lockdown, and were followed weekly for up to about 15 weeks. This record comes from a study of early T cells in non-severe SARS-CoV-2 infection (dated by TCRdb to about 2021). Background for the entire study: Because TCR sequencing was done on bulk RNA from unsorted whole blood, the alpha and beta chains could not be paired.

The investigation overall reported the following: VDJdb matching was skewed toward anti-spike CD8 responses and likely underestimated virus-specific expansions by missing private and CD4 specificities.

The library was made by 5' RACE. Sequencing relied on a NextSeq 500. In the TCR library protocol, unique molecular identifiers were attached to individual cDNA molecules to correct for PCR bias and sequencing error. TCR alpha and beta chains were both sequenced, and the abundances of alpha and beta sequences in each sample were closely correlated with each other. The study's own analysis went as follows. V gene, J gene and CDR3 annotation of TCR sequences was performed with Decombinator V4. TCRs were defined as expanded if a significant change between any two time points was detected under a Poisson model with p below 0.0001. TCR abundances were normalised to the total number of TCRs sequenced in each sample and reported as counts per million. MAIT TCRs were defined by TRAV1-2 paired with TRAJ12, TRAJ20 or TRAJ33, and iNKT TCRs by TRAV10 paired with TRAJ18. VDJdb, accessed 1 November 2021, was searched for CMV, EBV and SARS-CoV-2 annotated TCRs, excluding TCRs annotated for multiple antigens. TCRdb's own reprocessing of the public reads used fastp at Q25 and MiXCR and kept productive beta chains. Duplicate CDR3 protein sequences are folded into a single record with the most common DNA and genes. The V and J calls, along with clone size, are taken from TCRdb and not from the paper's own processing. This sample is represented by 35,000 to 40,000 distinct CDR3 sequences; approximately 10% of them were singletons. The ten top clones hold roughly 12% of the sample.

Clipping removes 3 bases from V and 9 bases from J, with 7 as the unmatched junction base count. From a lookup of the germline V gene, CDR1 and CDR2 are MDHEN and SYDVKM. The CDR3 goes from the cysteine to the phenylalanine over 14 residues. This entry keeps only the CDR3 DNA: 42 bases, framed from base 1. The receptor was isolated from an adult who was a healthcare worker with PCR-confirmed SARS-CoV-2 infection or an uninfected control (not recorded which). The chain was built from TRBV28 and TRBJ2-4, with 8 middle bases fitting TRBD1. Material for sequencing was whole blood. The CDR3 protein is CASSLELTGVIQYF. The DNA is TGTGCCAGCAGTTTGGAATTGACAGGGGTCATTCAGTACTTC.